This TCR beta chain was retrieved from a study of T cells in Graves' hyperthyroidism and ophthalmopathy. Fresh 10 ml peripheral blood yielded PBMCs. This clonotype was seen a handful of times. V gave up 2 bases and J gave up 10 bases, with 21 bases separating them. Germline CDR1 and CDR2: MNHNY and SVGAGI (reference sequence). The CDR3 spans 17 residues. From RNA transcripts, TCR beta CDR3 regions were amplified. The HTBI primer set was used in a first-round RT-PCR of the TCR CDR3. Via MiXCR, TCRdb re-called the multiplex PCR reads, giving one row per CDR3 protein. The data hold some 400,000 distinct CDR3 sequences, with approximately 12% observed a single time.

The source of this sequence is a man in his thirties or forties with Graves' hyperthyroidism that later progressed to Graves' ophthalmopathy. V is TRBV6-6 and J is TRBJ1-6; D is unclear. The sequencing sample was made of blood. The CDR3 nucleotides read TGTGCCAGCAGTTACATTGGTCGGACCGCACTTACCTCACCCCTCCACTTT. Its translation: CASSYIGRTALTSPLHF.